Reported below is one T cell receptor (beta chain). Its antigen is unknown. The germline V gene encodes CDR1 SGHTA and CDR2 FQGTGA. This CDR3 has 15 amino acids. Trimming stripped 1 base from V and 0 bases from J, with 8 bases between. PCR primers comprised 60 Vbeta and 13 Jbeta primers. Data came from immunoSEQ multiplex PCR; TCRdb stores just in-frame clones and leaves some out. Found here are about 190,000 clones, 84% of them singletons; the top ten hold roughly 2.6%. The data were obtained in a study of cytomegalovirus exposure and HLA in healthy donors. The study's findings and limits: 150 to 200 TCR beta chains were listed as cytomegalovirus-associated. Common viral pathogens were later found to be apparently linked to several of the most significant clusters.

The sample was PBMCs. V gene TRBV7-3 combines with J gene TRBJ2-3, with D hard to call. The TCR was taken from a woman between 45 and 60 years old in good health and CMV-seropositive. CDR3 region: CASSLMGTSTDTQYF. The DNA for the CDR3 is TGTGCCAGCAGCTTAATGGGCACGAGCACAGATACGCAGTATTTT. Looking up the rest from reference TRBV7-3 and TRBJ2-3 gives the full variable domain: GAGVSQTPSNKVTEKGKYVELRCDPISGHTALYWYRQSLGQGPEFLIYFQGTGAADDSGLPNDRFFAVRPEGSVSTLKIQRTERGDSAVYLCASSLMGTSTDTQYFGPGTRLTVL.